The 27 T cell receptor beta chains presented below share a single source sample, sequenced in a study of tumor-infiltrating lymphocytes in primary liver carcinoma. Starting material of roughly 0.45 ug total RNA yielded TCR beta cDNA via a constant-region primer. Generation of the TCR beta libraries relied on three nested multiplex PCR rounds using slightly modified ARM-PCR. Forward primers for TRBV1-TRBV30 and a C-beta reverse primer served the first two PCR rounds, at around 9 cycles each. TCRdb processed the multiplex PCR reads anew with MiXCR; each CDR3 protein has one entry. The sample records about 100,000 distinct CDR3 sequences, approximately 68% being singletons. For each extraction, RNA and DNA were obtained together from approximately 20-30 mg of unsorted bulk tissue. Sequencing used liver tumor tissue from sampling region 5. Subset denoted: tumor region T5, tumor centre. The receptors originated from a woman aged 55 to 70 with primary liver carcinoma and hepatitis B virus infection.

This clonotype was found many times. The chain uses TRBV12-3 or TRBV12-4 and TRBJ1-1; 9 bases line up with TRBD1. Germline trimming cut 4 bases from V and 2 bases from J; bases unmatched to any gene: 5. The CDR3 totals 15 residues. CDR3 coding DNA: TGTGCCAGCAGTTACGACAGGGGGAGAAACACTGAAGCTTTCTTT. This gives the protein CASSYDRGRNTEAFF.

This rearrangement joins TRBV28 to TRBJ2-2; D might be TRBD2 (5 bases). Trimming cost V 11 bases and J 3 bases, with 19 bases left between them. The germline CDR1 and CDR2 sequences are MDHEN and SYDVKM. This CDR3 is built from 15 residues. As DNA, the CDR3 is TGTGCCTTCAATGAGAGCGGAGACTACACCGGGGAGCTGTTTTTT. Protein sequence: CAFNESGDYTGELFF. Full variable domain (outside the CDR3, taken from reference TRBV28 and TRBJ2-2): DVKVTQSSRYLVKRTGEKVFLECVQDMDHENMFWYRQDPGLGLRLIYFSYDVKMKEKGDIPEGYSVSREKKERFSLILESASTNQTSMYLCAFNESGDYTGELFFGEGSRLTVL.

This clonotype is termed medium-sized. The chain combines TRBV11-2 with TRBJ2-3; D is unclear. CDR1 SGHAT and CDR2 FQNNGV come from the germline V gene. The CDR3 sequence is 11 residues long. The germline V and J ends were trimmed by 4 bases and 5 bases, with 4 bases remaining between them. Here the CDR3 DNA reads TGTGCCAGCAGCTCATTAGATACGCAGTATTTT. Protein sequence: CASSSLDTQYF.

The chain recombines TRBV11-2 with TRBJ1-5, with TRBD1 identical over 8 bases. Germline trimming cut 3 bases from V and 5 bases from J; bases unmatched to any gene: 6. Germline V gene lookup returns CDR1 SGHAT and CDR2 FQNNGV. This CDR3 contains 15 residues. The chain's CDR3 is CASSFQGAVDQPQHF. The CDR3 DNA is TGTGCCAGCAGCTTCCAGGGGGCTGTTGATCAGCCCCAGCATTTT. The full variable domain, rest sourced from reference TRBV11-2 and TRBJ1-5, is EAGVAQSPRYKIIEKRQSVAFWCNPISGHATLYWYQQILGQGPKLLIQFQNNGVVDDSQLPKDRFSAERLKGVDSTLKIQPAKLEDSAVYLCASSFQGAVDQPQHFGDGTRLSIL.

In regard to this clonotype: A much larger clone differs by one base, so this may be a read error. The genes are TRBV28 and TRBJ2-2, with a weak D call TRBD2 (6 bases). The germline V gene has CDR1 MDHEN and CDR2 SYDVKM. The CDR3 has 15 amino acids. This CDR3 reads CASSQGGGNTGGLFF. Here the CDR3 DNA reads TGTGCCAGCAGTCAGGGAGGTGGAAACACCGGGGGGCTGTTTTTT. Together with reference TRBV28 and TRBJ2-2, the CDR3 gives the full variable domain: DVKVTQSSRYLVKRTGEKVFLECVQDMDHENMFWYRQDPGLGLRLIYFSYDVKMKEKGDIPEGYSVSREKKERFSLILESASTNQTSMYLCASSQGGGNTGGLFFGEGSRLTVL.

As for this clonotype: One end of the junction does not line up with germline, which may come from a read error. The CDR3 region is CASSHLGETRYF. The CDR3 DNA sequence: TGTGCCAGCAGCCACCTGGGGGAGACCCGGTACTTC. The V and J genes are TRBV11-2 and TRBJ2-5; TRBD1 or TRBD2 may be the D gene (5 bases each). CDR3 length: 12 amino acids. Germline V gene lookup returns CDR1 SGHAT and CDR2 FQNNGV.

To note about this clonotype: This may be a read error: a much more frequent sequence differs by one nucleotide. The chain uses TRBV5-6 and TRBJ1-4; D not certain. With 1 base removed from V and 12 bases from J, the gap between germline ends came to 19 bases. CDR3 length: 15 residues. Germline CDR1 SGHDT, CDR2 YYEEEE. The CDR3 nucleotides read TGTGCCAGCAGCTTGTTCGGGGAGAGTGTCGAAGAACTGTTTTTT. Translating gives CASSLFGESVEELFF.

The V call is TRBV7-9, the J call TRBJ1-1, with 7 positions matching TRBD1. This CDR3 is built from 13 residues. V shed 4 bases, J shed 4 bases, and the junction held 3 bases outside the gene matches. The germline gives CDR1 SEHNR, CDR2 FQNEAQ (reference sequence). The CDR3 DNA reads TGTGCCAGCAGCTCAGAGGGGGCCACTGAAGCTTTCTTT. This codes for CASSSEGATEAFF. Full variable domain (remainder filled in from reference TRBV7-9 and TRBJ1-1): DTGVSQNPRHKITKRGQNVTFRCDPISEHNRLYWYRQTLGQGPEFLTYFQNEAQLEKSRLLSDRFSAERPKGSFSTLEIQRTEQGDSAMYLCASSSEGATEAFFGQGTRLTVV.

As concerns this clonotype: Its ends do not fully match the called genes, so a read error is possible. The CDR3 DNA reads as TGTGCTAGCAGCCATTCGATCCAACTGAACACTGAAGCTTTCTTT. This gives the protein CASSHSIQLNTEAFF. The rearrangement links TRBV11-1 to TRBJ1-1; D uncertain. This CDR3 contains 15 residues. Germline assignment: CDR1 SGHAT and CDR2 FQDESV (reference sequence).

Note on this clonotype: In this CDR3 the conserved last residue, phenylalanine or tryptophan, is missing, so a read error is likely. The rearrangement uses TRBV11-2 and TRBJ2-1, with D unresolved. The CDR3 runs to 13 residues. V was clipped by 1 base and J by 6 bases, with 7 bases between them. Germline CDR1 SGHAT, CDR2 FQNNGV. CDR3 sequence reads: CASSLGLSNEQFY. Written as DNA, the CDR3 is TGTGCCAGCAGCTTAGGGCTAAGCAATGAGCAGTTCTAC.

This clonotype has a count of ten or more. CDR3 in amino acids: CASSRGAYEQYF. The DNA of the CDR3 is TGTGCCAGCAGCCGAGGGGCCTACGAGCAGTACTTC. The rearrangement links TRBV13 to TRBJ2-7; D may correspond to TRBD1 or TRBD2 (5 bases each). Germline values: CDR1 PRHDT, CDR2 FYEKMQ (reference sequence). Trimming pared 5 bases from V and 2 bases from J, leaving 7 bases between. There are 12 residues in the CDR3.

About this clonotype itself: Given a much more abundant clone one base away, this may be a read error. The chain employs TRBV7-9 and TRBJ2-7; either TRBD1 or TRBD2 may fit D (5 bases each). The CDR3 contains 13 residues. CDR1 and CDR2 from the germline V gene are SEHNR and FQNEAQ (reference sequence). DNA of the CDR3: TGTGCCAGCGGCTTAGCTGGGACGCTTCAACCTTACTTC. Encoded protein: CASGLAGTLQPYF.

As to this clonotype: At one end the junction does not follow the germline gene, possibly because of a read error. The V gene is TRBV29-1, the J gene TRBJ1-3; 7 bases are shared with TRBD1. From germline, CDR1 is SQVTM and CDR2 ANQGSEA. The CDR3 has 17 amino acids. The CDR3 DNA is TGCAGCGTTGGGGGCCATTCGAGTCAGGGGGGTGGAAACAACATATATTTT. It codes for CSVGGHSSQGGGNNIYF.

J is TRBJ2-3 and V is TRBV25-1, with TRBD2 matching 13 bases. The CDR3 consists of 17 residues. The germline gives CDR1 MGHDK, CDR2 SYGVNS. The V segment lost 2 bases and the J segment 5 bases; nucleotides outside the gene matches: 7. CDR3 sequence reads: CASSEGTSGRARDTQYF. The CDR3 nucleotides are TGTGCCAGCAGTGAAGGAACTAGCGGGAGGGCCAGAGATACGCAGTATTTT. The full variable domain, in which reference TRBV25-1 and TRBJ2-3 provide the parts outside the CDR3, is EADIYQTPRYLVIGTGKKITLECSQTMGHDKMYWYQQDPGMELHLIHYSYGVNSTEKGDLSSESTVSRIRTEHFPLTLESARPSHTSQYLCASSEGTSGRARDTQYFGPGTRLTVL.

A word on this clonotype: An end of the junction does not agree with germline; a read error may underlie this. This chain's CDR3 is CDSSPTQGFDGYTF. CDR3 DNA sequence: TGTGACAGCTCTCCCACCCAGGGTTTCGATGGCTACACCTTC. This chain uses TRBV18 with TRBJ1-2; D might be TRBD1 (5 bases). The CDR3 contains 14 residues. The germline V gene has CDR1 KGHSH and CDR2 LQKENI.

The table lists this clonotype with many counts. V gene TRBV6-5 combines with J gene TRBJ1-4; D gene ambiguous. Trimming left V 5 bases short and J 4 bases short, with 11 bases between. The germline CDR1 and CDR2 sequences are MNHEY and SVGAGI. The CDR3 spans 14 residues. The CDR3 here is CASSPRASNEKLFF. CDR3 DNA: TGTGCCAGCAGTCCTCGGGCAAGTAATGAAAAACTGTTTTTT.

Remarks on this clonotype: The junction differs from germline at one of its ends, possibly a read error. This chain joins TRBV28 and TRBJ2-2, with a weak D call TRBD2 (5 bases). The CDR3 is made up of 12 amino acids. Per germline, CDR1 MDHEN and CDR2 SYDVKM. The CDR3 is CATMKNTGEQFF. For the CDR3, the DNA is TGTGCGACCATGAAAAACACCGGGGAGCAGTTTTTT.

The chain joins TRBV5-1 to TRBJ1-1, with D uncertain. The CDR3 loop spans 13 amino acids. V was cut by 0 bases and J by 3 bases, with 6 bases left in between. CDR1 is SGHRS, CDR2 YFSETQ, per germline. The CDR3 here is CASSLARYTEAFF. The CDR3 coding sequence is TGCGCCAGCAGCTTGGCCCGATACACTGAAGCTTTCTTT.

A word on this clonotype: The conserved final phenylalanine or tryptophan is absent from the CDR3, which likely points to a read error. V and J are TRBV6-6 and TRBJ2-1; 9 bases map to TRBD2. The CDR3 totals 17 residues. Unmatched junction bases numbered 16, after V lost 5 bases and J lost 8 bases. Per the germline V gene, CDR1 is MNHNY and CDR2 is SVGAGI (reference sequence). The chain's CDR3 is CASSAGISGSWVDEQFS. CDR3 in DNA: TGTGCCAGCAGTGCCGGGATTAGCGGGAGCTGGGTCGATGAGCAGTTCTCC.

This clonotype was detected only once. A much larger clone lies a single base off, so this may be a read error. This chain connects TRBV25-1 to TRBJ1-1; D perhaps matches TRBD1 (5 bases). V lost 5 bases and J lost 9, with 10 bases in between. The CDR3 spans 11 residues. Looked up from germline, CDR1 is MGHDK and CDR2 is SYGVNS. CDR3 sequence (DNA): TGTGCCAGCAGTTCCGGGACCAAAGCTTTCTTT. This sequence encodes CASSSGTKAFF.

Turning to this clonotype: Given a much more abundant clone one base away, this may be a read error. The rearrangement joins TRBV5-6 to TRBJ2-5, with a tentative D call TRBD1 (5 bases). This CDR3 contains 15 residues. CDR1 is SGHDT, CDR2 YYEEEE, per germline. V shed 3 bases and J shed 2 bases, with 14 bases lying between them. Here the CDR3 reads CASSSGPTEQETQYF. As DNA, the CDR3 is TGTGCCAGCAGCTCAGGGCCTACCGAACAAGAGACCCAGTACTTC. The complete variable domain, with remaining parts taken from reference TRBV5-6 and TRBJ2-5, reads DAGVTQSPTHLIKTRGQQVTLRCSPKSGHDTVSWYQQALGQGPQFIFQYYEEEERQRGNFPDRFSGHQFPNYSSELNVNALLLGDSALYLCASSSGPTEQETQYFGPGTRLLVL.

About this clonotype itself: As the CDR3 is not closed by the conserved phenylalanine or tryptophan, this likely results from a read error. The chain links TRBV5-1 to TRBJ1-6; D gene unclear. Germline assignment: CDR1 SGHRS and CDR2 YFSETQ. This CDR3 is 13 amino acids long. CDR3 loop: CASSLSDNTPLHI. The CDR3 DNA is TGCGCCAGCAGCTTGTCAGATAATACACCCCTCCACATT.

Regarding this clonotype: It is likely a read error, because the conserved phenylalanine at the end of the CDR3 is missing. The chain uses TRBV12-3 or TRBV12-4 and TRBJ2-1; weak D call: TRBD2 (6 bases). V shed 3 bases and J shed 5 bases, with 17 bases lying between them. CDR3 length: 16 amino acids. CDR3 nucleotide sequence: TGTGCCAGCAGTTTTTCAGGGATTAGCGGAGACAATGAGCAGTTCTAC. It encodes CASSFSGISGDNEQFY.

This clonotype appeared a single time. A much larger clone sits a single nucleotide away, making a read error possible. The rearrangement uses TRBV6-6 and TRBJ2-7, with 7 bases lining up with TRBD1. The CDR3 has 18 amino acids. J was trimmed by 0 bases and V by 7 bases; bases with no gene match: 18. The germline V gene encodes CDR1 MNHNY and CDR2 SVGAGI (reference sequence). CDR3 protein: CASNPGTEGGTYSYEQYF. The CDR3 bases are TGTGCCAGCAATCCCGGGACAGAGGGTGGGACCTACTCCTACGAGCAGTACTTC.

Turning to this clonotype: A junction boundary mismatches the germline segment, possibly from a read error. J is TRBJ2-2 and V is TRBV9, with D uncertain. Per the germline V gene, CDR1 is SGDLS and CDR2 is YYNGEE. The CDR3 extends over 13 amino acids. The CDR3 here is CARSVEPTGELFF. The DNA of the CDR3 is TGTGCCAGGAGCGTAGAACCCACCGGGGAGCTGTTTTTT. Complete variable domain (other parts from reference TRBV9 and TRBJ2-2): DSGVTQTPKHLITATGQRVTLRCSPRSGDLSVYWYQQSLDQGLQFLIQYYNGEERAKGNILERFSAQQFPDLHSELNLSSLELGDSALYFCARSVEPTGELFFGEGSRLTVL.

Of note for this clonotype: The conserved closing phenylalanine or tryptophan is absent in this CDR3, likely reflecting a read error. The chain uses TRBV12-3 or TRBV12-4 and TRBJ2-2, with a tentative D call TRBD1 (5 bases). The V end lost 7 bases, the J end lost 6 bases, and 12 bases lay between the germline ends. The CDR3 contains 13 residues. Written as DNA, the CDR3 is TGTGCCAGCAAACCACAAGGGGCCGGGGAGCTGTTTTCT. This encodes CASKPQGAGELFS.

This clonotype was counted many times. The rearrangement links TRBV6-5 to TRBJ1-1; D is ambiguous. V lost 2 bases, J lost 0 bases, and 4 bases lay in between. The CDR3 extends over 13 amino acids. Germline-derived CDR1 and CDR2 are MNHEY and SVGAGI. This CDR3 reads CASSYEVNTEAFF. CDR3 nucleotides: TGTGCCAGCAGTTACGAAGTGAACACTGAAGCTTTCTTT.